This T cell receptor (beta chain) was captured by sequencing in a study of early T cells in non-severe SARS-CoV-2 infection. In the study overall: Bulk RNA from unsorted whole blood was sequenced; chains were unpaired.

TCRdb ran MiXCR on the 5' RACE reads and lists one entry per CDR3 protein. The sample yields about 49,000 distinct CDR3 sequences, 10% to 15% seen once. The CDR3 runs 18 residues. Germline V gene lookup returns CDR1 SGHTA and CDR2 FQGNSA. J gave up 4 bases and V 3 bases, and 11 bases lay outside the gene matches. In this sample, this clonotype turned up many times. Sequenced material: whole blood. V is TRBV7-2 and J is TRBJ2-3; 12 positions match TRBD2. The clonotype comes from an adult who was a healthcare worker with PCR-confirmed SARS-CoV-2 infection or an uninfected control (not recorded which). CDR3 region: CASSFRGASGGAADTQYF. CDR3 DNA: TGTGCCAGCAGCTTCCGTGGGGCTAGCGGGGGGGCTGCAGATACGCAGTATTTT.